Listed below are T cell receptor beta chains from one sample, sequenced in a study of early T cells in non-severe SARS-CoV-2 infection. TCRdb recomputed calls from the 5' RACE reads with MiXCR, one row per CDR3 protein. The table includes 25,000 to 30,000 distinct CDR3 sequences, more than 4.5% detected once. Specimen: whole blood. Receptors were obtained from an adult who was a healthcare worker with PCR-confirmed SARS-CoV-2 infection or an uninfected control (not recorded which). CDR3s include the opening cysteine and the closing phenylalanine or tryptophan. A D gene is named only where the DNA matches it firmly. Where a row states a size, it is once, few, many or the class of an expanded clone; other rows omit it.

clone size: many; V gene: TRBV5-4; D gene: .; J gene: TRBJ2-3; CDR3 DNA: TGTGCCAGCAGCCGAGACATCACAGATACGCAGTATTTT; CDR3 protein: CASSRDITDTQYF
clone size: many; V gene: TRBV5-1; D gene: .; J gene: TRBJ2-2; CDR3 DNA: TGCGCCAGCAGCCCCAGGGTTTCGGACACCGGGGAGCTGTTTTTT; CDR3 protein: CASSPRVSDTGELFF
clone size: many; V gene: TRBV18; D gene: TRBD1; J gene: TRBJ2-7; CDR3 DNA: TGTGCCAGCTCACCACTCCCGGGACAGGCGGCCGGGGGTGACTCCTACGAGCAGTACTTC; CDR3 protein: CASSPLPGQAAGGDSYEQYF
clone size: .; V gene: TRBV6-5; D gene: .; J gene: TRBJ1-1; CDR3 DNA: TGTGCCAGCAGTTACTATGGATCCACTGAAGCTTTCTTT; CDR3 protein: CASSYYGSTEAFF
clone size: many; V gene: TRBV7-2; D gene: .; J gene: TRBJ1-1; CDR3 DNA: TGTGCCAGCAGCTTAGTTCCGGGGCTGAACACTGAAGCTTTCTTT; CDR3 protein: CASSLVPGLNTEAFF
clone size: many; V gene: TRBV20-1; D gene: TRBD2; J gene: TRBJ2-3; CDR3 DNA: TGCAGTGCTAGAGATATGGGACTAGCGGACTCTAGCACAGATACGCAGTATTTT; CDR3 protein: CSARDMGLADSSTDTQYF
clone size: medium-sized; V gene: TRBV21-1; D gene: .; J gene: TRBJ1-6; CDR3 DNA: TGTGCCAGTACACATCGGGGTAATTCACCCCTCCACTTT; CDR3 protein: CASTHRGNSPLHF
clone size: medium-sized; V gene: TRBV12-5; D gene: .; J gene: TRBJ1-1; CDR3 DNA: TGTGCTAGTGGTTTGTATTGGCAGGGTAGAATGAACACTGAAGCTTTCTTT; CDR3 protein: CASGLYWQGRMNTEAFF
clone size: many; V gene: TRBV10-3; D gene: .; J gene: TRBJ1-5; CDR3 DNA: TGTGCCATCAGTCCCGAGGGCAATCAGCCCCAGCATTTT; CDR3 protein: CAISPEGNQPQHF
clone size: .; V gene: TRBV5-1; D gene: TRBD1; J gene: TRBJ1-1; CDR3 DNA: TGCGCCAGCAGCTTGGTTGCAGGGGGGTATGAAGCTTTCTTT; CDR3 protein: CASSLVAGGYEAFF
clone size: many; V gene: TRBV9; D gene: TRBD1; J gene: TRBJ1-1; CDR3 DNA: TGTGCCAGCAGCCAACGACAGGGGGGCACTGAAGCTTTCTTT; CDR3 protein: CASSQRQGGTEAFF
clone size: .; V gene: TRBV20-1; D gene: .; J gene: TRBJ1-2; CDR3 DNA: TGCAGTGCCCGGAGCTTTTCACGAGGCTACACCTTC; CDR3 protein: CSARSFSRGYTF
clone size: few; V gene: TRBV6-5; D gene: TRBD1; J gene: TRBJ2-2; CDR3 DNA: TGTGCCAGCAGATTCGGGCAATGGGACAGGGGGGAGCTGTTTTTT; CDR3 protein: CASRFGQWDRGELFF
clone size: .; V gene: TRBV20-1; D gene: .; J gene: TRBJ2-7; CDR3 DNA: TGCAGTGCTAGAGATCGTACACAGGGTGTCAACGAGCAGTACTTC; CDR3 protein: CSARDRTQGVNEQYF
clone size: few; V gene: TRBV29-1; D gene: TRBD1; J gene: TRBJ2-3; CDR3 DNA: TGCAGCGTTGGGACAGGGGACTACACAGATACGCAGTATTTT; CDR3 protein: CSVGTGDYTDTQYF
clone size: many; V gene: TRBV7-6; D gene: TRBD1; J gene: TRBJ1-4; CDR3 DNA: TGTGCCAGCAGCTTAACGGGAACAGGGGCGGGAGATGAAAAACTGTTTTTT; CDR3 protein: CASSLTGTGAGDEKLFF
clone size: medium-sized; V gene: TRBV6-5; D gene: .; J gene: TRBJ1-3; CDR3 DNA: TGTGCCAGCAGTTACCAGGGACGGCTTGAAACTGGAAACACCATATATTTT; CDR3 protein: CASSYQGRLETGNTIYF
clone size: few; V gene: TRBV6-1; D gene: TRBD1; J gene: TRBJ2-7; CDR3 DNA: TGTGCCAGCAGTGAAATGTCAGGGGGCGCCTACGAGCAGTACTTC; CDR3 protein: CASSEMSGGAYEQYF
clone size: .; V gene: TRBV3-1; D gene: TRBD2; J gene: TRBJ2-7; CDR3 DNA: TGTGCCAGCAGCCAATGGGGGGGTAACGAGCAGTACTTC; CDR3 protein: CASSQWGGNEQYF
clone size: .; V gene: TRBV13; D gene: TRBD2; J gene: TRBJ2-5; CDR3 DNA: TGTGCCAGCAGCTACACGCGGGGGGTCCGTGAGACCCAGTACTTC; CDR3 protein: CASSYTRGVRETQYF
clone size: many; V gene: TRBV21-1; D gene: .; J gene: TRBJ1-2; CDR3 DNA: TGTGCCAGCAGCCTAGAAAAGGGAACAGACAACTATGGCTACACCTTC; CDR3 protein: CASSLEKGTDNYGYTF
clone size: many; V gene: TRBV7-7; D gene: TRBD2; J gene: TRBJ2-5; CDR3 DNA: TGTGCCAGCAGCTTTTCGGGGGGTCGAGAGACCCAGTACTTC; CDR3 protein: CASSFSGGRETQYF
clone size: .; V gene: TRBV7-9; D gene: .; J gene: TRBJ2-4; CDR3 DNA: TGTGCCAGCAGCTTAGTAGAGGGCAGCCGCTCCAAAAACATTCAGTACTTC; CDR3 protein: CASSLVEGSRSKNIQYF
clone size: many; V gene: TRBV7-2; D gene: .; J gene: TRBJ2-1; CDR3 DNA: TGTGCCAGCAGCTTCAGGGTCAATGAGCAGTTCTTC; CDR3 protein: CASSFRVNEQFF
clone size: many; V gene: TRBV18; D gene: TRBD1; J gene: TRBJ2-1; CDR3 DNA: TGTGCCAGCTCACCAACATCAAAACAGGGGAATGAGCAGTTCTTC; CDR3 protein: CASSPTSKQGNEQFF
clone size: many; V gene: TRBV6-1; D gene: .; J gene: TRBJ2-1; CDR3 DNA: TGTGCCAGCAGTGAAGTGGGCGGATCGATGGATGAGCAGTTCTTC; CDR3 protein: CASSEVGGSMDEQFF
clone size: medium-sized; V gene: TRBV13; D gene: .; J gene: TRBJ2-7; CDR3 DNA: TGTGCCAGCAGCTTAGGGCAAGAGCAGTACTTC; CDR3 protein: CASSLGQEQYF
clone size: many; V gene: TRBV29-1; D gene: TRBD1; J gene: TRBJ2-5; CDR3 DNA: TGCAGCGTCTCTACCGGGACAGGGTGGGAGACCCAGTACTTC; CDR3 protein: CSVSTGTGWETQYF
clone size: few; V gene: TRBV19; D gene: .; J gene: TRBJ2-6; CDR3 DNA: TGTGCCAGTAGCCTCCATTCAGAGGCAGGGATTTTCTCTGGGGCCAACGTCCTGACTTTC; CDR3 protein: CASSLHSEAGIFSGANVLTF
clone size: many; V gene: TRBV20-1; D gene: .; J gene: TRBJ2-2; CDR3 DNA: TGCAGTGCCCGGGGCCAGGAGGGCACCGGGGAGCTGTTTTTT; CDR3 protein: CSARGQEGTGELFF
clone size: .; V gene: TRBV29-1; D gene: .; J gene: TRBJ1-1; CDR3 DNA: TGCACGGGGGGCACTGAAGCTTTCTTT; CDR3 protein: CTGGTEAFF
clone size: many; V gene: TRBV20-1; D gene: TRBD2; J gene: TRBJ2-7; CDR3 DNA: TGCAGTGCTATAGCGGGAGGACCCAACTACGAGCAGTACTTC; CDR3 protein: CSAIAGGPNYEQYF
clone size: many; V gene: TRBV4-3; D gene: TRBD2; J gene: TRBJ2-7; CDR3 DNA: TGCGCCAGCAGCCTGGGACTAGCGGGAGGGCCCTACGAGCAGTACTTC; CDR3 protein: CASSLGLAGGPYEQYF
clone size: medium-sized; V gene: TRBV5-6; D gene: .; J gene: TRBJ2-7; CDR3 DNA: TGTGCCAGCAGCCTCATGACTGATTCCTACGAGCAGTACTTC; CDR3 protein: CASSLMTDSYEQYF
clone size: few; V gene: TRBV7-9; D gene: .; J gene: TRBJ2-5; CDR3 DNA: TGTGCCAGCAGCACCCACAGGGAGGGAGAGACCCAGTACTTC; CDR3 protein: CASSTHREGETQYF
clone size: few; V gene: TRBV5-4; D gene: .; J gene: TRBJ2-1; CDR3 DNA: TGTGCCAGCAGCCCCACCTACAATGAGCAGTTCTTC; CDR3 protein: CASSPTYNEQFF
clone size: many; V gene: TRBV18; D gene: TRBD1; J gene: TRBJ1-1; CDR3 DNA: TGTGCCAGCTCACCACTGGGCGGGGGACAGGGGGCCGGCACTGAAGCTTTCTTT; CDR3 protein: CASSPLGGGQGAGTEAFF
clone size: few; V gene: TRBV12-3/TRBV12-4; D gene: .; J gene: TRBJ1-1; CDR3 DNA: TGTGCCAGCAGTCCGGACAGAATGAACACTGAAGCTTTCTTT; CDR3 protein: CASSPDRMNTEAFF
clone size: .; V gene: TRBV5-6; D gene: .; J gene: TRBJ2-1; CDR3 DNA: TGTGCCAGCACCACCGGCCACGGGGGCTCCTACAATGAGCAGTTCTTC; CDR3 protein: CASTTGHGGSYNEQFF
clone size: many; V gene: TRBV7-2; D gene: TRBD1; J gene: TRBJ2-7; CDR3 DNA: TGTGCCAGCAGCAAAGGACAGGGTTCCTACGAGCAGTACTTC; CDR3 protein: CASSKGQGSYEQYF
clone size: many; V gene: TRBV20-1; D gene: TRBD1; J gene: TRBJ1-1; CDR3 DNA: TGCAGTGCTGGACAGGGGTCGAACACTGAAGCTTTCTTT; CDR3 protein: CSAGQGSNTEAFF
clone size: few; V gene: TRBV28; D gene: TRBD1; J gene: TRBJ1-1; CDR3 DNA: TGTGCCAGCAGTTTGACCACAGGGGGTAAAAACACTGAAGCTTTCTTT; CDR3 protein: CASSLTTGGKNTEAFF
clone size: many; V gene: TRBV10-2; D gene: TRBD1; J gene: TRBJ1-1; CDR3 DNA: TGCGCCAGCAGTGTAACAGGGGGCACTGAAGCTTTCTTT; CDR3 protein: CASSVTGGTEAFF
clone size: many; V gene: TRBV20-1; D gene: TRBD1; J gene: TRBJ1-1; CDR3 DNA: TGCAGTGCCCCTCCTCCCGGGACAGGATTGAACACTGAAGCTTTCTTT; CDR3 protein: CSAPPPGTGLNTEAFF
clone size: many; V gene: TRBV27; D gene: .; J gene: TRBJ2-7; CDR3 DNA: TGTGCCAGCAGTTTAGGGGCAGAGATCTCCTACGAGCAGTACTTC; CDR3 protein: CASSLGAEISYEQYF
clone size: many; V gene: TRBV5-6; D gene: TRBD2; J gene: TRBJ2-1; CDR3 DNA: TGTGCCAGCAGCTCTTGGGAGGGTATGAGCCGCCATCATGAGCAGTTCTTC; CDR3 protein: CASSSWEGMSRHHEQFF
clone size: many; V gene: TRBV10-2; D gene: .; J gene: TRBJ2-2; CDR3 DNA: TGCGCCAGCAAGTGGTTCACCGGGGAGCTGTTTTTT; CDR3 protein: CASKWFTGELFF
clone size: many; V gene: TRBV7-2; D gene: .; J gene: TRBJ1-5; CDR3 DNA: TGTGCCAGCAGCTTAGCCCTGGGTAGCCAGCCCCAGCATTTT; CDR3 protein: CASSLALGSQPQHF
clone size: many; V gene: TRBV29-1; D gene: .; J gene: TRBJ2-1; CDR3 DNA: TGCAGCGTTGATAGGTACAATGAGCAGTTCTTC; CDR3 protein: CSVDRYNEQFF
clone size: .; V gene: TRBV2; D gene: .; J gene: TRBJ1-5; CDR3 DNA: TGTGCCAGCGGGCTCAATCAGCCCCAGCATTTT; CDR3 protein: CASGLNQPQHF
clone size: many; V gene: TRBV7-6; D gene: .; J gene: TRBJ2-2; CDR3 DNA: TGTGCCAGCAGCTTAGGGGGGCAAGGTGCCGGGGAGCTGTTTTTT; CDR3 protein: CASSLGGQGAGELFF
clone size: .; V gene: TRBV7-6; D gene: .; J gene: TRBJ1-4; CDR3 DNA: TGTGCCAGCAGCTTGGGAGGGGGAAACGAAAAACTGTTTTTT; CDR3 protein: CASSLGGGNEKLFF
clone size: few; V gene: TRBV5-5; D gene: .; J gene: TRBJ2-2; CDR3 DNA: TGTGCCAGCAGCCCTAACACAGCCGGCACCGGGGAGCTGTTTTTT; CDR3 protein: CASSPNTAGTGELFF
clone size: many; V gene: TRBV7-8; D gene: .; J gene: TRBJ1-5; CDR3 DNA: TGTGCCAGCAGCTTGGCAGGACAGTTTCAGCCCCAGCATTTT; CDR3 protein: CASSLAGQFQPQHF
clone size: many; V gene: TRBV5-1; D gene: TRBD1; J gene: TRBJ2-1; CDR3 DNA: TGCGCCAGCAGCTTGGGGACAGGGAGCTACAATGAGCAGTTCTTC; CDR3 protein: CASSLGTGSYNEQFF
clone size: many; V gene: TRBV11-2; D gene: .; J gene: TRBJ1-1; CDR3 DNA: TGTGCCAGCAGCTTAGGCGGTCAGAAAAACACTGAAGCTTTCTTT; CDR3 protein: CASSLGGQKNTEAFF
clone size: many; V gene: TRBV19; D gene: .; J gene: TRBJ2-2; CDR3 DNA: TGTGCCAGTAGTATCCGCAGGGCGAACGGGGAGCTGTTTTTT; CDR3 protein: CASSIRRANGELFF
clone size: .; V gene: TRBV7-9; D gene: TRBD1; J gene: TRBJ2-7; CDR3 DNA: TGTGCCAGCAGCTCCCGGGGACAGGGGTTCGACGAGCAGTACTTC; CDR3 protein: CASSSRGQGFDEQYF
clone size: few; V gene: TRBV7-9; D gene: .; J gene: TRBJ2-1; CDR3 DNA: TGTGCCAGCAGCGACGACAAAGCCTCCTACAATGAGCAGTTCTTC; CDR3 protein: CASSDDKASYNEQFF